A single TCR beta chain is shown here with its context. Germline CDR1 reads SGHRS; CDR2 reads YFSETQ. The CDR3 consists of 15 residues. Between the trimmed V and J ends, which lost 1 base and 6 bases, there was a span of 16 bases. The record originates from a study of cytomegalovirus exposure and HLA in healthy donors. With 60 Vbeta and 13 Jbeta primers, the PCR was carried out. Profiling relied on immunoSEQ multiplex PCR, and the TCRdb table lists in-frame clones only, not all of them. This table holds approximately 190,000 clones, around four fifths found once. The specimen sequenced was PBMCs. This chain uses TRBV5-1 with TRBJ1-2; D possibly corresponds to TRBD1 (5 bases). The TCR comes from a man aged 35 to 55 in good health and CMV-seropositive. The CDR3 is CASSLYLGVKDGYTF. As DNA, the CDR3 is TGCGCCAGCAGCTTGTACTTAGGGGTAAAGGATGGCTACACCTTC. Combining the CDR3 with reference TRBV5-1 and TRBJ1-2 gives the whole variable domain KAGVTQTPRYLIKTRGQQVTLSCSPISGHRSVSWYQQTPGQGLQFLFEYFSETQRNKGNFPGRFSGRQFSNSRSEMNVSTLELGDSALYLCASSLYLGVKDGYTFGSGTRLTVV.